A selection of T cell receptor beta chains follows, all from one sample in a study of T-cell memory formation after mild COVID-19. Via MiXCR, TCRdb re-called the 5' RACE reads, giving one row per CDR3 protein. The table records around 470,000 distinct CDR3 sequences, 20% of them present only once. What was sequenced was PBMCs or a T cell subset sorted from them (not recorded which). The receptors stem from an adult woman who had mild COVID-19 (a few samples of this study predate the infection). Cell type and time point are not known. Both conserved end residues are part of each CDR3. D genes are given only for firm matches.

TRBJ1-1 TRBV5-1 - CASSPAGAGFGNTEAFF
TRBJ2-5 TRBV15 TRBD1 CATSNYRGLTQYF
TRBJ2-3 TRBV20-1 - CSAGRDTDTQYF
TRBJ2-3 TRBV6-2/TRBV6-3 - CASSLTETDTQYF
TRBJ1-2 TRBV12-3/TRBV12-4 TRBD1 CASSNGQAPNYGYTF
TRBJ2-7 TRBV6-5 TRBD1 CASSYWGQGDYEQYF
TRBJ2-7 TRBV10-3 - CAISGAYEQYF
TRBJ1-5 TRBV24-1 - CATSPAEGSNQPQHF
TRBJ2-3 TRBV20-1 - CSASVGPISTDTQYF
TRBJ1-4 TRBV12-3/TRBV12-4 - CASTDWGAHEKLFF
TRBJ2-5 TRBV28 - CASSRGIQETQYF
TRBJ2-1 TRBV24-1 - CATSDLRAGGILNEQFF
TRBJ2-7 TRBV5-1 - CASSQGRGGYEQYF
TRBJ1-3 TRBV6-5 TRBD1 CASSDRGLAGNTIYF
TRBJ1-2 TRBV5-1 - CATSPSRDVGYTF
TRBJ1-1 TRBV27 - CASSPGGQGITEAFF
TRBJ1-6 TRBV4-3 - CASSQDVGGNSPLHF
TRBJ2-3 TRBV5-1 TRBD1 CASSWGQGAQIDTQYF
TRBJ2-7 TRBV29-1 - CSVKPQVAGEQYF
TRBJ2-1 TRBV9 TRBD2 CASSVDGGGRNEQFF
TRBJ2-7 TRBV27 TRBD1 CASSPRTGDSYEQYF
TRBJ2-5 TRBV3-1 - CASSRLLGNQYF
TRBJ1-1 TRBV6-5 - CASSYSRRGLTEAFF
TRBJ1-4 TRBV4-2 - CASSPARATNEKLFF
TRBJ2-7 TRBV20-1 - CSARELKPGHDIYAQYF
TRBJ2-5 TRBV3-1 - CASSHSETQYF
TRBJ2-5 TRBV29-1 TRBD1 CSVRDRGETQYF
TRBJ2-1 TRBV7-8 TRBD2 CASSLGLAGVGNEQFF
TRBJ2-3 TRBV5-1 - CASSLDDILDTQYF
TRBJ1-1 TRBV9 - CASSVEGRGEAFF
TRBJ2-1 TRBV7-9 - CASSQTLAAEQFF
TRBJ2-3 TRBV4-3 TRBD2 CASSPRGVVGDTQYF
TRBJ2-5 TRBV12-3/TRBV12-4 TRBD2 CASTLSRGGETQYF
TRBJ2-5 TRBV7-7 TRBD2 CASSPLGGLAGGRGQETQYF
TRBJ2-5 TRBV14 - CASSQGIQETQYF
TRBJ2-1 TRBV7-8 - CASSLVFGGWNEQFF
TRBJ1-6 TRBV29-1 TRBD1 CGGSSGGRGSPLHF